This entry lists 18 T cell receptor beta chains sequenced from one sample in a study of blood T cell repertoires in COVID-19. Measured with immunoSEQ multiplex PCR; TCRdb has only the in-frame clones, and not every one. This table has 100,000 to 150,000 clones, approximately 85% appearing once. Sequencing was carried out using peripheral blood. The receptor set was obtained from an elderly woman with COVID-19, enrolled during active disease.

This chain connects TRBV3-1 (or the pseudogene TRBV3-2) to TRBJ2-5; the match to TRBD2 covers 7 bases. The CDR3 extends over 13 amino acids. The germline V gene has CDR1 LGHDT and CDR2 YNNKEL (reference sequence). Trimming at V came to 3 bases and at J to 6 bases, leaving 4 bases not matched to a gene. DNA for the CDR3: TGTGCCAGCAGCCACGGGAGGAAGCAGACCCAGTACTTC. Amino acids: CASSHGRKQTQYF.

Only one count was recorded for this clone. The chain uses TRBV9 and TRBJ1-2; 7 positions match TRBD1. Germline CDR1 reads SGDLS; CDR2 reads YYNGEE. The V segment lost 0 bases and the J segment 3 bases; nucleotides outside the gene matches: 5. The CDR3 contains 15 residues. CDR3 nucleotides: TGTGCCAGCAGCGTAGGGACAGGTGAAGACTATGGCTACACCTTC. This translates into CASSVGTGEDYGYTF. The whole variable domain, remainder taken from reference TRBV9 and TRBJ1-2, is DSGVTQTPKHLITATGQRVTLRCSPRSGDLSVYWYQQSLDQGLQFLIQYYNGEERAKGNILERFSAQQFPDLHSELNLSSLELGDSALYFCASSVGTGEDYGYTFGSGTRLTVV.

J is TRBJ1-1 and V is TRBV3-1 (or the pseudogene TRBV3-2); TRBD1 agrees at 8 bases. The CDR3 consists of 16 residues. Germline CDR1 LGHDT, CDR2 YNNKEL (reference sequence). The V and J ends lost 3 bases and 0 bases, in that order; junction bases with no gene match: 6. The CDR3 DNA is TGTGCCAGCAGCCAGGATCTGACAGGGGTGAACACTGAAGCTTTCTTT. It specifies CASSQDLTGVNTEAFF.

The chain couples TRBV7-2 to TRBJ2-5; 8 bases are shared with TRBD1. This CDR3 contains 18 residues. Germline CDR1 SGHTA, CDR2 FQGNSA. V gave up 1 base and J gave up 2 bases; unmatched junction bases: 12. The DNA for the CDR3 is TGTGCCAGCAGCTTAGTCCAGGGGGCGTCGCGTAGGCAAGAGACCCAGTACTTC. Translating it yields CASSLVQGASRRQETQYF.

V gene TRBV2 combines with J gene TRBJ2-2; D might be TRBD2 (5 bases). Germline assignment: CDR1 SNHLY and CDR2 FYNNEI. The CDR3 is 13 residues long. V lost 1 base to trimming and J lost 7 bases, with 7 bases between them. CDR3 DNA: TGTGCCAGCAGTGAAGAACGGGACGGGGAGCTGTTTTTT. It encodes CASSEERDGELFF.

This rearrangement joins TRBV19 to TRBJ1-6, with D maybe TRBD1 (5 bases). Germline loops: CDR1 LNHDA, CDR2 SQIVND (reference sequence). Trimming took 6 bases from V and 9 from J, leaving 21 bases between them. This CDR3 has 16 residues. The CDR3 region is CASSTSGVPIGSPLHF. The DNA for the CDR3 is TGTGCCAGTAGCACCTCGGGGGTCCCCATCGGTTCACCCCTCCACTTT.

J is TRBJ2-7 and V is TRBV19; the match to TRBD2 covers 9 bases. CDR1 LNHDA and CDR2 SQIVND come from the germline V gene (reference sequence). The length of the CDR3 is 15 residues. Losses at the gene ends were 5 bases for V and 1 base for J; bases not matched to a gene: 6. CDR3 sequence reads: CASSGAGGPSYEQYF. CDR3 sequence (DNA): TGTGCCAGTAGTGGCGCGGGAGGGCCTTCCTACGAGCAGTACTTC.

The chain employs TRBV27 and TRBJ1-2; TRBD1 is a possible D gene (5 bases). The CDR3 contains 16 residues. Trimming cost V 2 bases and J 6 bases, with 19 bases left between them. CDR1 is MNHEY, CDR2 SMNVEV, per germline (reference sequence). The CDR3 DNA follows: TGTGCCAGCAGTTTAGGTCAGGGCAAAGGTTGGAATGGCTACACCTTC. Its protein product is CASSLGQGKGWNGYTF.

This chain links TRBV19 with TRBJ1-2; TRBD1 might be the D (6 bases). Trimming took off 1 base at V and 8 bases at J, with 11 bases between the two ends. The CDR3 has 13 residues. From germline, CDR1 is LNHDA and CDR2 SQIVND (reference sequence). CDR3 nucleotides: TGTGCCAGTAGTATAGCGGACAGCGCGGGCTACACCTTC. Translation gives CASSIADSAGYTF.

The rearrangement links TRBV7-3 to TRBJ2-3, with 7 bases fitting TRBD1. The CDR3 runs to 15 residues. Per the germline V gene, CDR1 is SGHTA and CDR2 is FQGTGA. Trimming removed 5 bases from V and 4 bases from J; junction bases left unmatched: 9. The CDR3 spells CASSLGAGGPDTQYF. The CDR3 DNA follows: TGTGCCAGCAGCCTTGGGGCAGGGGGACCAGATACGCAGTATTTT.

CDR3 bases: TGTGCCAGCAGCCCTGAGGCAGGGGGCAATCAGCCCCAGCATTTT. Protein: CASSPEAGGNQPQHF. The chain combines TRBV4-2 with TRBJ1-5; TRBD1 might be the D (6 bases). Trimming stripped 4 bases from V and 2 bases from J, with 12 bases between. Germline V gene data show CDR1 as LGHNA and CDR2 as YNFKEQ. The CDR3 consists of 15 residues.

V gene TRBV28 combines with J gene TRBJ1-1; D uncertain. With 5 bases removed from V and 0 bases from J, the gap between germline ends came to 10 bases. Germline V gene data show CDR1 as MDHEN and CDR2 as SYDVKM. This CDR3 spans 14 amino acids. The CDR3 nucleotides read TGTGCCAGCAGTCGGCAGGCGTTGAACACTGAAGCTTTCTTT. Translation: CASSRQALNTEAFF.

This sequence joins TRBV28 and TRBJ2-7; 8 positions agree with TRBD1. Germline V gives CDR1 MDHEN, CDR2 SYDVKM. V shed 6 bases, J shed 4 bases, and the junction held 11 bases outside the gene matches. The CDR3 has 15 amino acids. In DNA, the CDR3 is TGTGCCAGCAGCCCCGACAGGGGCGATGAATACGAGCAGTACTTC. Protein product: CASSPDRGDEYEQYF.

This sequence joins TRBV28 and TRBJ1-6; D gene unclear. The CDR3 length is 14 residues. CDR1 MDHEN and CDR2 SYDVKM come from the germline V gene. V was shortened by 8 bases and J by 10 bases, with 18 bases between the two germline ends. CDR3 DNA sequence: TGTGCCAGCTCTCAAGGCGGGGTCCTCTCACCCCTCCACTTT. This gives the protein CASSQGGVLSPLHF.

A few counts support this clone. The chain has TRBV27 and TRBJ1-6; TRBD1 is a possible D gene (6 bases). This CDR3 spans 14 amino acids. CDR1 MNHEY and CDR2 SMNVEV come from the germline V gene (reference sequence). V was shortened by 6 bases and J by 7 bases, with 13 bases between the two germline ends. CDR3 sequence reads: CASSYRTENSPLHF. The CDR3 region has the DNA TGTGCCAGCAGCTATCGGACAGAAAATTCACCCCTCCACTTT.

The rearrangement joins TRBV2 to TRBJ1-6, with TRBD1 matching over 7 bases. The V segment lost 4 bases and the J segment 8 bases; nucleotides outside the gene matches: 5. The CDR3 contains 14 residues. Per the germline V gene, CDR1 is SNHLY and CDR2 is FYNNEI. The CDR3: CASSGGTEDSPLHF. Here the CDR3 DNA reads TGTGCCAGCAGTGGTGGGACAGAAGATTCACCCCTCCACTTT.

The sample holds one count of this clone. The chain employs TRBV10-3 and TRBJ2-2; 10 positions agree with TRBD1. The trim removed 9 bases at V and 6 bases at J, leaving 10 bases unmatched. The CDR3 runs to 15 residues. Per the germline V gene, CDR1 is ENHRY and CDR2 is SYGVKD. In DNA, the CDR3 is TGTGCCATTCGGCCGGGACAGGGGTCCCCCGGGGAGCTGTTTTTT. This encodes CAIRPGQGSPGELFF.

The rearrangement links TRBV24-1 to TRBJ2-3, with D perhaps TRBD1 (6 bases). CDR1 and CDR2 (germline): KGHDR, SFDVKD. V lost 4 bases to trimming and J lost 7 bases, with 8 bases between them. This CDR3 contains 12 residues. The CDR3 DNA follows: TGTGCCACCAGTGAACAGGGATATACGCAGTATTTT. It yields the protein CATSEQGYTQYF.